This TCR beta chain emerged from a study of Ad26.COV2.S vaccination and SARS-CoV-2 variants. The treatment here: some 19 received Ad26.COV2.S at low or high dose, single or two shots; roughly five received placebo; per-sample allocation not given. Sample collection was performed on day 63 after the first vaccine or placebo injection. Germline V gene data show CDR1 as MNHEY and CDR2 as SVGEGT. Trimming cost V 4 bases and J 0 bases, with 16 bases left between them. The CDR3 length is 16 residues. Sequencing was performed with immunoSEQ multiplex PCR; in TCRdb, only in-frame clones are kept and a portion is missing. The data contain about 320,000 clones, around 83% of them singletons.

The V and J genes are TRBV6-2 or TRBV6-3 and TRBJ2-7; D ambiguous. The receptor comes from a person between 18 and 60 years old who received the Ad26.COV2.S COVID-19 vaccine or a placebo. This sample comprised peripheral blood, obtained in a trial of Ad26.COV2.S vaccine versus placebo. The CDR3 sequence: CASSSIRLSFSYEQYF. Written as DNA, the CDR3 is TGTGCCAGCAGTTCAATTCGACTTAGTTTCTCCTACGAGCAGTACTTC.